This TCR beta chain was observed in a study of blood T cells in healthy people across ages (dated by TCRdb to between 2015 and 2017). Context from the whole study: In model experiments, template switching captured about one uniquely barcoded TCR beta cDNA molecule for every two T cells. To track age-related changes in TCR beta repertoire diversity, the study relied on deep sequencing normalized with unique cDNA molecular identifiers. Donors were grouped into four age groups: young (average approximately 16 years), middle-aged (around 39), aged (about 60) and long-lived (over 80). To avoid experimental bias, donors of different ages were distributed randomly across sequencing lanes. For two donors (one aged 18 to 30 and one aged 80 or older), the study analyzed two additional independent replicas of 1 million unique cDNA reads from the same blood draw.

The sample holds a few counts of this clonotype. It has no known antigen specificity. Within one base of it there is no much larger clone, and no base qualities were kept. Library preparation used 5' RACE. The listed sequencing device is Illumina HiSeq 2500. A second roughly 7 to 12 cycle PCR used a sample-barcoded 5' primer and a J-beta primer mix. A unique molecular identifier was introduced onto each TCR beta cDNA molecule by a template-switch 5' adaptor carrying 12 random nucleotides. Each sample yielded at least 3 million CDR3-containing paired-end reads. All of the RNA was converted into first-strand cDNA using the Mint cDNA synthesis kit, with a TRBC-specific oligonucleotide serving as the primer. Following uracil-DNA glycosylase treatment, all cDNA underwent a first 18-cycle PCR with the universal primers M1SS and BC2_uni_R. The published analysis was carried out like this. Each sample was normalized by randomly selecting 1 million high-quality reads, each carrying a distinct molecular identifier. Reads sharing molecular identifiers were discarded rather than binned into consensus sequences. MiTCR, set to a Q25 quality threshold and the strictest error-elimination algorithm, was used for CDR3 identification, clonotype clustering and error correction. A nonparametric unseen species model with Euler transformation was used to estimate lower-bound total TCR beta diversity. TCRdb's own reprocessing of the public reads used fastp at Q25 and MiXCR and kept productive beta chains. Records with the same CDR3 protein are collapsed into one entry carrying the most frequent genes and DNA. The V and J calls follow TCRdb's processing rather than the paper's. The sample table lists 1.4 million or so distinct CDR3 sequences, less than 45% of them with a count of one. The top ten clonotypes cover about 3.8% of the sample.

The roughly 39 donors, aged 6 to 90 years, were systemically healthy Caucasian individuals from Russia. Each donor gave ten milliliters of peripheral blood, collected into EDTA-treated Vacutainer tubes. PBMCs were isolated by Ficoll-Paque density-gradient centrifugation, with at least 7 million obtained per sample. Trizol reagent was used to extract total RNA from PBMCs, with at least 5 micrograms per sample. The percentages of naive CD45RAhigh/CD27high T cells were determined by flow cytometry on a PBMC aliquot from every donor. The germline V gene supplies CDR1 SNHLY and CDR2 FYNNEI. The CDR3 measures 16 amino acids from cysteine to phenylalanine. Kept here is only the CDR3 DNA, which spans 48 bases and is read in frame from base 1. Here V drops 3 bases and J drops 3 bases, and the junction holds 8 bases not matched to any gene. Points the paper makes about the study in general: Donor CMV infection status was unknown, potentially confounding age-related changes in expanded clonotypes. Observed TCR beta diversity correlated strongly with the percentage of naive T cells measured by flow cytometry. Estimates of total diversity from one million sequenced T cells were regarded as lower bounds and underestimates. Compared with the aged group, the long-lived group had more naive CD4+ T cells, fewer expanded clones and increased TCR diversity, a pattern suggesting age selection. Observed TCR beta diversity per million T cells fell roughly linearly with age, and a significant reduction was already apparent by age around 40. Conclusive comparison of naive and antigen-experienced compartments was prevented by the profiling of bulk unsorted PBMCs.

The V gene is TRBV2 and the J gene is TRBJ2-7; TRBD2 aligns with 10 central bases. The receptor was derived from a woman younger than 35 in good health. Sequenced: blood. At the DNA level, the sequence is TGTGCCAGCAGTGACGCTAGCGGGAGCTCTTACTACGAGCAGTACTTC. The translation is CASSDASGSSYYEQYF.